This T cell receptor (beta chain) was captured by sequencing in a study of PD-1 blockade in classical Hodgkin lymphoma. In this sample, this clone turned up once. Its antigen is as yet unknown. Study conclusions and caveats: CD4+ TCR diversity climbed significantly by C4D1, unlike CD8+ TCR diversity. The authors have not defined what causes the repertoire differences, possibly disease activity or prior therapy.

Sequencing was performed with immunoSEQ multiplex PCR; in TCRdb, only in-frame clones are kept and a portion is missing. This table has just under 30,000 clones, approximately 83% appearing once. CDR1 and CDR2 from the germline V gene are MNHEY and SVGAGI. Losses at the gene ends were 5 bases for V and 7 bases for J; bases not matched to a gene: 4. This CDR3 spans 13 amino acids. Every patient relapsed after autologous stem cell transplantation, and brentuximab vedotin exposure varied. Starting with thawed PBMCs, CD4+ T cells were purified by magnetic negative selection. The sequencing here drew on CD4+ T cells from blood, taken at baseline. The TCR sequence derives from a human donor with classical Hodgkin lymphoma. The chain carries TRBV6-5 and TRBJ1-5, with 8 positions matching TRBD1. The CDR3 here is CASSRTGPQPQHF. The CDR3 region has the DNA TGTGCCAGCAGTCGGACAGGGCCCCAGCCCCAGCATTTT.